This T cell receptor (beta chain) emerged from a study of shared clonotypes between healthy human individuals. A word on this clone: Its matching antigen is unknown.

Germline V gene lookup returns CDR1 SQVTM and CDR2 ANQGSEA. The CDR3 runs 11 residues. The V gene lost 7 bases and the J gene lost 4 bases, with 8 bases spanning the gap. The study, taken as a whole, reports: Compared with memory subsets, naive subsets generally had larger estimated richness.

Clones were read by immunoSEQ multiplex PCR, and TCRdb kept only the in-frame ones, dropping some. The sample records around 2.5 million clones, more than 85% being singletons. Specimen: naive CD4+ T cells from PBMCs. This sample's subset: CD45RA+ positively selected. The receptor's source is a man between 18 and 29 years old in good health. Some clones in this sample may be carry-over from other donors' samples. The V call is TRBV29-1, the J call TRBJ2-1; no clear D. In nucleotides, the CDR3 is TGCAGCGCCGCCGCGTACAATGAGCAGTTCTTC. It codes for CSAAAYNEQFF.